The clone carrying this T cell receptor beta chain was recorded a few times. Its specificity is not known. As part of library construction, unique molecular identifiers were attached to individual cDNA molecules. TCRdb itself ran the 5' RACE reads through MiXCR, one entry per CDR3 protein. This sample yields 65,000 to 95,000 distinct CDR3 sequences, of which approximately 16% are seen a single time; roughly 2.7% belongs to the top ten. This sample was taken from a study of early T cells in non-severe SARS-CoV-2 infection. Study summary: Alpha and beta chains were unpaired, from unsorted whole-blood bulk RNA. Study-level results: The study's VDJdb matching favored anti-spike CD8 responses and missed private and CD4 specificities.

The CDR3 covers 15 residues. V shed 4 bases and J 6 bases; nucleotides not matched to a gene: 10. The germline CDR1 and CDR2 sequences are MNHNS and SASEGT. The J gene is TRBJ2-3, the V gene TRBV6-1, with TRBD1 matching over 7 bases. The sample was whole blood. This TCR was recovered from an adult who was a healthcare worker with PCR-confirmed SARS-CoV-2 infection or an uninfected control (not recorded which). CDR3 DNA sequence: TGTGCCAGCAGTGGCGAGACAGGGCCGACGGATACGCAGTATTTT. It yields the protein CASSGETGPTDTQYF.